A selection of T cell receptor beta chains follows, all from one sample in a study of OX40 agonist ivuxolimab in advanced cancers. Data came from immunoSEQ multiplex PCR; TCRdb stores just in-frame clones and leaves some out. The sample yields about 65,000 clones, more than 75% seen once. The sequencing used CD4+ or CD8+ T cells sorted from blood, collected in a trial of the OX40 agonist ivuxolimab. The receptor source for this set is an adult with an advanced solid tumor such as melanoma, head and neck, liver or kidney cancer. Each CDR3 is given with its conserved first and last residue.

v_call: TRBV7-8
j_call: TRBJ2-7
cdr3_aa: CASSRGRGPGQGSAYEQYF

v_call: TRBV21-1
j_call: TRBJ2-3
cdr3_aa: CASSRSSQSSSTDTQYF

v_call: TRBV19
j_call: TRBJ1-1
cdr3_aa: CASRPQGGTEAFF

v_call: TRBV5-8
j_call: TRBJ1-5
cdr3_aa: CASALRATPNQPQHF

v_call: TRBV5-4
j_call: TRBJ1-6
cdr3_aa: CASSLIGGTGRSPLHF

v_call: TRBV30
j_call: TRBJ2-4
cdr3_aa: CAWRERAGGFQYF

v_call: TRBV9
j_call: TRBJ2-3
cdr3_aa: CASSLPGGSNTQYF

v_call: TRBV7-2
j_call: TRBJ1-3
cdr3_aa: CASSSGQVGDTIYF

v_call: TRBV9
j_call: TRBJ2-1
cdr3_aa: CASSGVLTGSREQFF

v_call: TRBV18
j_call: TRBJ2-7
cdr3_aa: CASSPTSYEQYF

v_call: TRBV5-6
j_call: TRBJ2-5
cdr3_aa: CASSAVGGDQETQYF

v_call: TRBV6-1
j_call: TRBJ2-7
cdr3_aa: CASSEGRGGAYEQYF

v_call: TRBV5-1
j_call: TRBJ2-5
cdr3_aa: CASGRENGREETQYF

v_call: TRBV15
j_call: TRBJ1-1
cdr3_aa: CATSVDGHRAFF

v_call: TRBV6-6
j_call: TRBJ1-2
cdr3_aa: CASSYTGGQGPGYTF

v_call: TRBV6-5
j_call: TRBJ1-3
cdr3_aa: CASRSQGLSGNTIYF

v_call: TRBV7-9
j_call: TRBJ1-4
cdr3_aa: CASQEGALGEKLFF

v_call: TRBV7-2
j_call: TRBJ1-1
cdr3_aa: CASSPQQGARTEAFF

v_call: TRBV5-1
j_call: TRBJ2-2
cdr3_aa: CASCRDRAPGELFF

v_call: TRBV19
j_call: TRBJ1-1
cdr3_aa: CASSSRPMGRNTEAFF

v_call: TRBV7-8
j_call: TRBJ1-3
cdr3_aa: CASRPRPDRGLSGNTIYF

v_call: TRBV6-5
j_call: TRBJ2-7
cdr3_aa: CASSYRGGPYEQYF

v_call: TRBV5-1
j_call: TRBJ2-7
cdr3_aa: CASSLVGDRGDEQYF

v_call: TRBV27
j_call: TRBJ2-3
cdr3_aa: CASSLPGVDTQYF

v_call: TRBV4-3
j_call: TRBJ2-1
cdr3_aa: CASSQDHTRLGRGNEQFF

v_call: TRBV4-3
j_call: TRBJ2-1
cdr3_aa: CASSPRGRNEQFF

v_call: TRBV7-3
j_call: TRBJ2-2
cdr3_aa: CASSPRDRGDTGELFF

v_call: TRBV11-2
j_call: TRBJ1-2
cdr3_aa: CASNAGGPGYTF